Listed below are T cell receptor beta chains from one sample, sequenced in a study of T cell changes during pregnancy in multiple sclerosis. Using immunoSEQ multiplex PCR, the repertoire was profiled, and TCRdb retains in-frame clones only, with some absent. The sample lists around 50,000 clones, 85% to 90% seen once, with more than 7.5% in the top ten. The starting material was CD8+ T cells from peripheral blood mononuclear cells, obtained in the second trimester of pregnancy. The receptor set was obtained from a female donor with multiple sclerosis, enrolled in a pregnancy study. Each CDR3 is given with its conserved first and last residue. The D gene is left open where the match is weak. Rows give clone size only sometimes, using once, few, many, or a class for an expanded clone.

V: TRBV27; size: .; D: TRBD1; J: TRBJ2-5; CDR3: CASSLRDRPQETQYF; DNA: TGTGCCAGCAGTTTAAGGGACAGACCCCAAGAGACCCAGTACTTC
V: TRBV6-5; size: .; D: TRBD1; J: TRBJ2-3; CDR3: CASGAGQGATDTQYF; DNA: TGTGCCAGCGGGGCCGGACAGGGGGCCACAGATACGCAGTATTTT
V: TRBV7-3; size: .; D: .; J: TRBJ1-3; CDR3: CASSLDGSGNTIYF; DNA: TGTGCCAGCAGCCTAGACGGTTCTGGAAACACCATATATTTT
V: TRBV10-2; size: .; D: .; J: TRBJ2-2; CDR3: CASSMADTGELFF; DNA: TGCGCCAGCAGTATGGCCGACACCGGGGAGCTGTTTTTT
V: TRBV7-9; size: .; D: .; J: TRBJ1-1; CDR3: CASSLDFIEAFF; DNA: TGTGCCAGCAGCTTAGATTTCATTGAAGCTTTCTTT
V: TRBV11-2; size: .; D: .; J: TRBJ2-3; CDR3: CASIPSGTDTQYF; DNA: TGTGCCAGCATCCCTAGTGGCACAGATACGCAGTATTTT
V: TRBV14; size: .; D: TRBD2; J: TRBJ2-3; CDR3: CASSRGSGLRLPWQYF; DNA: TGTGCCAGCAGTCGAGGGTCGGGACTACGCCTCCCTTGGCAGTATTTT
V: TRBV7-9; size: once; D: .; J: TRBJ1-1; CDR3: CASSSYVTEAFF; DNA: TGTGCCAGCAGCTCCTATGTCACTGAAGCTTTCTTT
V: TRBV28; size: .; D: .; J: TRBJ1-1; CDR3: CASSFERATEAFF; DNA: TGTGCCAGCAGTTTTGAAAGAGCGACTGAAGCTTTCTTT
V: TRBV4-1; size: .; D: TRBD2; J: TRBJ2-7; CDR3: CASSHPSGPPYEQYF; DNA: TGCGCCAGCAGTCACCCTAGCGGGCCTCCCTACGAGCAGTACTTC
V: TRBV21-1; size: medium-sized; D: .; J: TRBJ2-7; CDR3: CASSDDRDASYEQYF; DNA: TGTGCCAGCAGCGACGACAGGGATGCCTCCTACGAGCAGTACTTC
V: TRBV15; size: few; D: .; J: TRBJ1-4; CDR3: CATSYSRDSWEKLFF; DNA: TGTGCCACCAGCTACTCAAGAGACTCCTGGGAAAAACTGTTTTTT
V: TRBV7-2; size: .; D: TRBD1; J: TRBJ2-1; CDR3: CASSLATGGSHEQFF; DNA: TGTGCCAGCAGCTTAGCTACAGGGGGGTCCCATGAGCAGTTCTTC
V: TRBV11-2; size: .; D: TRBD2; J: TRBJ2-7; CDR3: CASSSTGTSGPYEQYF; DNA: TGTGCCAGCAGCTCAACCGGGACTAGCGGTCCCTACGAGCAGTACTTC
V: TRBV2; size: .; D: .; J: TRBJ2-3; CDR3: CASLTADTQYF; DNA: TGTGCCAGCTTAACAGCAGATACGCAGTATTTT
V: TRBV9; size: .; D: TRBD1; J: TRBJ1-4; CDR3: CASSGDRGRREKLFF; DNA: TGTGCCAGCAGCGGAGACAGGGGGCGGCGGGAAAAACTGTTTTTT
V: TRBV19; size: .; D: TRBD1; J: TRBJ2-7; CDR3: CASNPTGAYEQYF; DNA: TGTGCCAGTAACCCGACAGGGGCCTACGAGCAGTACTTC
V: TRBV5-4; size: .; D: TRBD2; J: TRBJ2-1; CDR3: CASRTSGGQYNEQFF; DNA: TGTGCCAGCAGGACTAGCGGGGGCCAGTACAATGAGCAGTTCTTC
V: TRBV2; size: few; D: .; J: TRBJ2-7; CDR3: CASSEAVTVAYEQYF; DNA: TGTGCCAGCAGTGAAGCTGTGACAGTAGCCTACGAGCAGTACTTC
V: TRBV29-1; size: once; D: TRBD1; J: TRBJ2-5; CDR3: CSVVRTGEETQYF; DNA: TGCAGCGTTGTACGGACAGGGGAAGAGACCCAGTACTTC
V: TRBV23-1; size: .; D: .; J: TRBJ2-1; CDR3: CASSRSRLSYNEQFF; DNA: TGCGCCAGCAGTCGTTCGAGGCTGAGCTACAATGAGCAGTTCTTC
V: TRBV6-1; size: once; D: .; J: TRBJ1-2; CDR3: CASTPGGGLNYGYTF; DNA: TGTGCCAGCACGCCGGGGGGGGGACTTAACTATGGCTACACCTTC
V: TRBV4-2; size: .; D: TRBD1; J: TRBJ2-7; CDR3: CASSQTGLIYEQYF; DNA: TGTGCCAGCAGCCAGACAGGGTTAATCTACGAGCAGTACTTC
V: TRBV11-3; size: .; D: .; J: TRBJ1-2; CDR3: CASSLKGGTRGYTF; DNA: TGTGCCAGCAGCCTTAAGGGGGGGACGCGTGGCTACACCTTC
V: TRBV11-1; size: .; D: .; J: TRBJ1-1; CDR3: CASSLTAQAFF; DNA: TGTGCCAGCAGTTTGACAGCCCAAGCTTTCTTT
V: TRBV18; size: .; D: .; J: TRBJ1-2; CDR3: CASSPPEDPRGYTF; DNA: TGTGCCAGCTCACCCCCGGAGGACCCTAGGGGCTACACCTTC
V: TRBV5-4; size: .; D: TRBD1; J: TRBJ2-2; CDR3: CASSLGLGTGTVLTGELFF; DNA: TGTGCCAGCAGCTTGGGTCTCGGAACCGGGACAGTCCTCACCGGGGAGCTGTTTTTT
V: TRBV5-6; size: .; D: TRBD1; J: TRBJ1-2; CDR3: CASSLLMDRGSGYTF; DNA: TGTGCCAGCAGCTTATTGATGGACAGGGGAAGCGGCTACACCTTC
V: TRBV13; size: .; D: TRBD1; J: TRBJ2-1; CDR3: CASCLRGRSEQFF; DNA: TGTGCCAGCTGTCTGAGGGGGCGATCCGAGCAGTTCTTC
V: TRBV25-1; size: .; D: TRBD1; J: TRBJ1-1; CDR3: CASSELGDSLNTEAFF; DNA: TGTGCCAGCAGTGAACTGGGGGACAGCCTGAACACTGAAGCTTTCTTT
V: TRBV7-9; size: few; D: TRBD1; J: TRBJ1-1; CDR3: CASSLLQGREAFF; DNA: TGTGCCAGCAGCTTGCTACAGGGGCGTGAAGCTTTCTTT
V: TRBV9; size: once; D: TRBD1; J: TRBJ1-2; CDR3: CASSVGVGGSLNYGYTF; DNA: TGTGCCAGCAGCGTAGGGGTAGGGGGCAGTTTAAACTATGGCTACACCTTC
V: TRBV7-6; size: .; D: .; J: TRBJ1-1; CDR3: CASSLGGLNTEAFF; DNA: TGTGCCAGCAGCTTAGGGGGGCTGAACACTGAAGCTTTCTTT
V: TRBV18; size: few; D: .; J: TRBJ1-4; CDR3: CASSPRWREGGKLFF; DNA: TGTGCCAGCTCACCGAGGTGGAGGGAAGGCGGAAAACTGTTTTTT
V: TRBV6-6; size: few; D: .; J: TRBJ2-7; CDR3: CASSSGQSYEQYF; DNA: TGTGCCAGCAGCAGCGGACAGTCCTACGAGCAGTACTTC
V: TRBV7-9; size: .; D: TRBD1; J: TRBJ1-3; CDR3: CASSLGGLTGFSGNTIYF; DNA: TGTGCCAGCAGCTTAGGAGGCTTGACAGGGTTCTCTGGAAACACCATATATTTT
V: TRBV5-8; size: .; D: .; J: TRBJ1-5; CDR3: CASSPRRGYQPQHF; DNA: TGTGCCAGCAGCCCTCGCAGGGGATATCAGCCCCAGCATTTT
V: TRBV5-1; size: .; D: .; J: TRBJ1-2; CDR3: CASSLGTDNYGYTF; DNA: TGCGCCAGCAGCTTGGGGACAGATAACTATGGCTACACCTTC
V: TRBV6-5; size: few; D: TRBD1; J: TRBJ2-2; CDR3: CASSYLTGVGELFF; DNA: TGTGCCAGCAGTTACTTGACAGGGGTCGGGGAGCTGTTTTTT
V: TRBV27; size: .; D: .; J: TRBJ1-5; CDR3: CASKPLGAPSGNQPQHF; DNA: TGTGCCAGCAAACCTTTGGGGGCACCTTCGGGCAATCAGCCCCAGCATTTT
V: TRBV2; size: .; D: .; J: TRBJ1-4; CDR3: CASSPVTGGTNEKLFF; DNA: TGTGCCAGCAGCCCCGTGACAGGTGGAACTAATGAAAAACTGTTTTTT
V: TRBV2; size: few; D: .; J: TRBJ1-5; CDR3: CASSIVQSGNNQPQHF; DNA: TGTGCCAGCAGTATTGTTCAGTCAGGGAACAATCAGCCCCAGCATTTT